The rows below give T cell receptor beta chains drawn from one sample of a study of T cells after posttransplantation cyclophosphamide. The assay was immunoSEQ multiplex PCR, and TCRdb's table has in-frame clones only and misses some. Sampling found approximately 26,000 clones, none seen once. The sample was PBMCs. These receptors all stem from a woman in her fifties or sixties in good health, CMV-negative, and a related stem cell transplant donor. The CDR3 runs from the conserved cysteine through the conserved F or W. Each record gives: J gene, clone size, D gene, V gene, CDR3 DNA, CDR3 protein. D genes are given only for firm matches. Clone size reads once, few, many, or a class if the clone is expanded.

>TRBJ2-1|many|.|TRBV14
TGTGCCAGCAGCCAAGACAGGGCATGGAACAATGAGCAGTTCTTC
CASSQDRAWNNEQFF
>TRBJ2-7|many|TRBD1|TRBV11-3
TGTGCCAGCTCCCGGACAGGGGTCTACGAGCAGTACTTC
CASSRTGVYEQYF
>TRBJ1-4|many|TRBD1|TRBV19
TGTGCCAGTAGTATAGGTACCGGGACAGGTAATGAAAAACTGTTTTTT
CASSIGTGTGNEKLFF
>TRBJ2-7|many|.|TRBV5-1
TGCGCCAGCAGCTTCCCGGCCGGCGGGATCATTAGCGAGCAGTACTTC
CASSFPAGGIISEQYF
>TRBJ2-1|many|.|TRBV6-1
TGTGCCAGCAGTCGAGGGATTGGCTCCTACAATGAGCAGTTCTTC
CASSRGIGSYNEQFF
>TRBJ2-1|many|.|TRBV6-5
TGTGCCAGCAGTTCCCGGAGCGCATCGGGTGAGCAGTTCTTC
CASSSRSASGEQFF
>TRBJ1-5|many|.|TRBV19
TGTGCCAGTAATTCGTTCGGTCAGCCCCAGCATTTT
CASNSFGQPQHF
>TRBJ2-3|many|.|TRBV27
TGTGCCAGCAGCCGCGAATGGACAAGCACAGATACGCAGTATTTT
CASSREWTSTDTQYF
>TRBJ1-1|many|.|TRBV5-4
TGTGCCAGCAGCTTGGCCATTGGGGGGGGCGGCACTGAAGCTTTCTTT
CASSLAIGGGGTEAFF
>TRBJ1-1|many|TRBD1|TRBV13
TGTGCCAGCAGCCTCGGACAGGGGGGTGCTGAAGCTTTCTTT
CASSLGQGGAEAFF
>TRBJ2-2|many|TRBD2|TRBV9
TGTGCCAGCAGCGTGCAACTAGCGGGAGTATTAGGGGAGCTGTTTTTT
CASSVQLAGVLGELFF
>TRBJ2-7|many|TRBD1|TRBV4-1
TGCGCCAGCAGCCGACAGGGCTACGAGCAGTACTTC
CASSRQGYEQYF
>TRBJ1-2|many|.|TRBV5-1
TGCGCCAGCAGCTTGGCCGTGGGGGCGAGGAGCTACACCTTC
CASSLAVGARSYTF
>TRBJ2-5|many|.|TRBV2
TGTGCCAGCAGTGAAGCGATGGCAGGGCCCCCACAGTACTTC
CASSEAMAGPPQYF
>TRBJ2-2|many|.|TRBV6-6
TGTGCCAGCAGTCCCTGGGAGTTTAACACCGGGGAGCTGTTTTTT
CASSPWEFNTGELFF
>TRBJ1-2|many|TRBD1|TRBV13
TGTGCCAGCAGCTCGCGGACAGGGGCAAGTTATGGCTACACCTTC
CASSSRTGASYGYTF
>TRBJ1-5|many|TRBD1|TRBV27
TGTGCCAGCAGTTTGGGGACAGGGCTTAGCAATCAGCCCCAGCATTTT
CASSLGTGLSNQPQHF
>TRBJ1-1|many|.|TRBV7-2
TGTGCCACTAGACTGACGATCCCTAGCGCTGAAGCTTTCTTT
CATRLTIPSAEAFF
>TRBJ1-2|many|TRBD1|TRBV9
TGTGCCAGCAGCCTAATCGGGGACAGGGAATATGGCTACACCTTC
CASSLIGDREYGYTF
>TRBJ1-1|many|.|TRBV7-9
TGTGCCAGCAACCCCAGTAAAAACACTGAAGCTTTCTTT
CASNPSKNTEAFF
>TRBJ2-2|many|.|TRBV4-2
TGTGCCAGCAGCCAATATGGACAAACTAACACCGGGGAGCTGTTTTTT
CASSQYGQTNTGELFF
>TRBJ1-1|large|TRBD1|TRBV14
TGTGCCAGCAGCCAAGTTACAGGGGGAACTGAAGCTTTCTTT
CASSQVTGGTEAFF
>TRBJ1-1|many|.|TRBV19
TGTGCCAGTAGTATATCGGCATCTAGGGGGAACACTGAAGCTTTCTTT
CASSISASRGNTEAFF
>TRBJ2-5|many|TRBD1|TRBV11-2
TGTGCCAGCAGCCGGGGACAGATAAACCCGTACCAAGAGACCCAGTACTTC
CASSRGQINPYQETQYF
>TRBJ2-5|many|.|TRBV25-1
TGTGCCAGCAGTGAATTATCAGGGGGACTAGTTGAGACCCAGTACTTC
CASSELSGGLVETQYF
>TRBJ2-2|many|TRBD2|TRBV10-1
TGCGCCAGCAGTGGCGGGAGGACGAACACCGGGGAGCTGTTTTTT
CASSGGRTNTGELFF
>TRBJ2-1|many|.|TRBV5-1
TGCGCCAGCAGCTTGAGCGTCCAAAGCAATGAGCAGTTCTTC
CASSLSVQSNEQFF
>TRBJ2-2|many|.|TRBV7-3
TGTGCCAGCAGGTTCACTAGTACCACCGGGGAGCTGTTTTTT
CASRFTSTTGELFF
>TRBJ2-3|many|.|TRBV4-1
TGCGCCAGCAGCCAGGCGGACTCGCGACCCACAGATACGCAGTATTTT
CASSQADSRPTDTQYF
>TRBJ2-3|many|.|TRBV7-6
TGTGCCAGCAGCCCCGGACAGTTTAATACGCAGTATTTT
CASSPGQFNTQYF
>TRBJ2-1|many|.|TRBV7-3
TGTGCCAGCAGCTTTGCCGGAGTCAATGAGCAGTTCTTC
CASSFAGVNEQFF
>TRBJ1-5|many|.|TRBV7-2
TGTGCCAGCAGCTTAGCTCCGGGGGGAAGGATTCAGCCCCAGCATTTT
CASSLAPGGRIQPQHF
>TRBJ1-1|many|TRBD1|TRBV27
TGTGCCAGCAGCACCACTCTAGGGGGCGTGAACACTGAAGCTTTCTTT
CASSTTLGGVNTEAFF
>TRBJ1-2|many|TRBD1|TRBV29-1
TGCAGCGTCACGGGACAGGGGGCTAGCCATGGCTACACCTTC
CSVTGQGASHGYTF
>TRBJ1-2|few|.|TRBV6-6
TGTGCCAGCAGTCCCCCGGGACTGTCGGGTAGTGGCTACACCTTC
CASSPPGLSGSGYTF
>TRBJ2-3|many|.|TRBV5-4
TGTGCCAGCAAGTTTAGCGGCCCCACAGATACGCAGTATTTT
CASKFSGPTDTQYF
>TRBJ2-1|many|TRBD1|TRBV6-5
TGTGCCAGCAGATCCAACAGGGGGCGCGTGGATGAGCAGTTCTTC
CASRSNRGRVDEQFF
>TRBJ1-2|many|.|TRBV9
TGTGCCAGCAGCGTAGGGCAACCCGGACAGATGTATGGCTACACCTTC
CASSVGQPGQMYGYTF
>TRBJ1-1|many|.|TRBV23-1
TGCGCCAGCAGTCACCCTCCCGGACAGAGTACTGAAGCTTTCTTT
CASSHPPGQSTEAFF
>TRBJ2-1|many|TRBD2|TRBV29-1
TGCAGCGTGGGGGGGAGATACAATGAGCAGTTCTTC
CSVGGRYNEQFF
>TRBJ2-2|many|.|TRBV7-3
TGTGCCAGCAGCTTAAAAGGGGCCGGGAGTCCCGGGGAGCTGTTTTTT
CASSLKGAGSPGELFF
>TRBJ2-1|many|.|TRBV10-3
TGTGCCTCCAAACTAGCTTCTATAGAAAATGAGCAGTTCTTC
CASKLASIENEQFF